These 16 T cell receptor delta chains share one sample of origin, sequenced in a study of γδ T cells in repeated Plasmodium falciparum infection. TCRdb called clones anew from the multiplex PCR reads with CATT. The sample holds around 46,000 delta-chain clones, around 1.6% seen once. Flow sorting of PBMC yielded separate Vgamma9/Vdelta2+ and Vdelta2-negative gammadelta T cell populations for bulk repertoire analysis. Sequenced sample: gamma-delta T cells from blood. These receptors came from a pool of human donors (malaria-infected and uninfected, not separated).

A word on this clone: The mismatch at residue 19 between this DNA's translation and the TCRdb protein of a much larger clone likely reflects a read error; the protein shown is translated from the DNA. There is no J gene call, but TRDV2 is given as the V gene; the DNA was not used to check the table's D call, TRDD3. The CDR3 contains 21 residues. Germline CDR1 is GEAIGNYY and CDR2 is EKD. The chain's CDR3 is CACAAFRSTGGRSWDTRQTFF. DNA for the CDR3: TGTGCCTGTGCGGCCTTCCGAAGTACTGGGGGTCGCTCCTGGGACACCCGACAGACGTTTTTC.

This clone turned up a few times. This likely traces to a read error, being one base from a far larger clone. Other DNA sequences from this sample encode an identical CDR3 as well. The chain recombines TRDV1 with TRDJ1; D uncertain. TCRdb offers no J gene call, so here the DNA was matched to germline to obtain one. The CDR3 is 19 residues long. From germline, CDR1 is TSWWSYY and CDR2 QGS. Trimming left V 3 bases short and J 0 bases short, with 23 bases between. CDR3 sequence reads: CALGDNKFRCSPYTDKLIF. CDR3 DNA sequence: TGTGCTCTTGGGGACAATAAATTCCGCTGTTCCCCGTACACCGATAAACTCATCTTT.

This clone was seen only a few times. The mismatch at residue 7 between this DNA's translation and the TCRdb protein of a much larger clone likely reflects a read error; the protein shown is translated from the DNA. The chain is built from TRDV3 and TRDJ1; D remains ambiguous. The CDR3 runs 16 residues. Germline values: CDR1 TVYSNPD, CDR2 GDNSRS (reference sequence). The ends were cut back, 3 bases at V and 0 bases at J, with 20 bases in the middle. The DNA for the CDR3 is TGTGCCTTCATCCGACCCTATCGGGGTTACACCGATAAACTCATCTTT. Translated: CAFIRPYRGYTDKLIF.

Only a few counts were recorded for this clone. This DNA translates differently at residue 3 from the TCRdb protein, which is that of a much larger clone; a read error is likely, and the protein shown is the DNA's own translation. The CDR3: CAPGSPEGRWTDKLIF. In nucleotides, the CDR3 is TGTGCTCCTGGGTCCCCCGAGGGAAGGTGGACCGATAAACTCATCTTT. The V gene is TRDV1, the J gene TRDJ1, with a tentative D call TRDD3 (5 bases). The J gene, missing from TCRdb, was assigned here through DNA to germline matching. This CDR3 region has 16 residues. Germline CDR1 TSWWSYY, CDR2 QGS.

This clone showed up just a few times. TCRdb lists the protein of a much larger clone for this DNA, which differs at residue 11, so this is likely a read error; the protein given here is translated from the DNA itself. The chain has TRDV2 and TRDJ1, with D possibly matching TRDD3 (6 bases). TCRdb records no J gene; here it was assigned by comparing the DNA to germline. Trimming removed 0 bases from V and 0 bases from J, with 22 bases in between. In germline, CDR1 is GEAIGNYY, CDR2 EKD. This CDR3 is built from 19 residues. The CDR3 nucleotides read TGTGCCTGTGACACCGTGAAGGGGATTGGTGGAGCGAACACCGATAAACTCATCTTT. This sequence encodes CACDTVKGIGGANTDKLIF.

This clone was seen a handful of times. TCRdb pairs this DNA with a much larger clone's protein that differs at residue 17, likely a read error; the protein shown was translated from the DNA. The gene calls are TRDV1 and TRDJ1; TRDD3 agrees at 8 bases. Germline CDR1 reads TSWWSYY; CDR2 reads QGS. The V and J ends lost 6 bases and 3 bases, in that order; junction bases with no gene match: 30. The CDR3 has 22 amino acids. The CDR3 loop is CALGVNPPSDDQCGIRADKLIF. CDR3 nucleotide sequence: TGTGCTCTTGGTGTAAACCCGCCTTCCGACGACCAATGTGGGATACGCGCCGATAAACTCATCTTT.

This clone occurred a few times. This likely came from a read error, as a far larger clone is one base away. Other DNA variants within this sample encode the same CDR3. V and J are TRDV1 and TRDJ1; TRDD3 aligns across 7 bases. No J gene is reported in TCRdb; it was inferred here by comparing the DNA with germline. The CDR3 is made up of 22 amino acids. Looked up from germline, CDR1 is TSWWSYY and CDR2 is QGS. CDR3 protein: CALGDSTHFRGDWGPYTDKLIF. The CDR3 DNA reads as TGTGCTCTTGGCGACTCTACCCACTTCCGGGGGGACTGGGGACCCTACACTGATAAACTCATCTTT.

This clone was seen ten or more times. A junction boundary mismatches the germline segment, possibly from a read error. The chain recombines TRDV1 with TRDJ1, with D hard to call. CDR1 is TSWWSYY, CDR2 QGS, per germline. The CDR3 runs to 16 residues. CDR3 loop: CALGGTSPPTNDELIF. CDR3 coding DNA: TGTGCTCTTGGGGGTACTTCTCCACCAACCAACGATGAACTCATCTTT.

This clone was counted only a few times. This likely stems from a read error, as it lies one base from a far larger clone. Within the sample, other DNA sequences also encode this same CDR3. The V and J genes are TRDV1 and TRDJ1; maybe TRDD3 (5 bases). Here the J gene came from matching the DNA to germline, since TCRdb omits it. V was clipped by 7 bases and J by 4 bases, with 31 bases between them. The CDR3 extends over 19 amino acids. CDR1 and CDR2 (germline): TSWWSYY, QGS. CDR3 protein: CALALPPLYGTERIDKLIF. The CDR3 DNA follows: TGTGCTCTTGCCCTCCCACCCTTATACGGGACTGAGCGCATCGATAAACTCATCTTT.

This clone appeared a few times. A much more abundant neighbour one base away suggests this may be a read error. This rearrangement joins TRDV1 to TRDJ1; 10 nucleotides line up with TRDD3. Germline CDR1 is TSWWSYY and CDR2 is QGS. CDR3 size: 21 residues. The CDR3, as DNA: TGTGCTCTTGGGGAACAATCCGGGTACTGGGGGATCTCCTCTGACACCGATAATCTCATCTTT. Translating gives CALGEQSGYWGISSDTDNLIF.

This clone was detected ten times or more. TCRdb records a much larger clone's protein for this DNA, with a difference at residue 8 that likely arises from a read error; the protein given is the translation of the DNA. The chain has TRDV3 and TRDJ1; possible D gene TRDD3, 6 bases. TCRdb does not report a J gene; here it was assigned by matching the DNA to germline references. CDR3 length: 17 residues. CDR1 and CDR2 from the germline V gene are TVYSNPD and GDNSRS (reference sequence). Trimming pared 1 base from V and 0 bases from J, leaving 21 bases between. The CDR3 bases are TGTGCCTTTAAAGGACTGTGGGGGGGTGGGTACACCGATAAACTCATCTTT. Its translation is CAFKGLWGGGYTDKLIF. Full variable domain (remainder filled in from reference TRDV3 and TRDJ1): CDKVTQSSPDQTVASGSEVVLLCTYDTVYSNPDLFWYRIRPDYSFQFVFYGDNSRSEGADFTQGRFSVKHILTQKAFHLVISPVRTEDSATYYCAFKGLWGGGYTDKLIFGKGTRVTVEP.

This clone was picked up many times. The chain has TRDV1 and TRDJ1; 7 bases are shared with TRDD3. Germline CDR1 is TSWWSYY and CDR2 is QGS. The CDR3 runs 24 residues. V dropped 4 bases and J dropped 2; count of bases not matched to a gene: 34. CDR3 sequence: CALGARSTPSLLEWGKVGTDKLIF. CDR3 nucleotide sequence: TGTGCTCTTGGGGCCAGATCCACGCCTTCGCTCCTGGAATGGGGGAAGGTAGGGACCGATAAACTCATCTTT.

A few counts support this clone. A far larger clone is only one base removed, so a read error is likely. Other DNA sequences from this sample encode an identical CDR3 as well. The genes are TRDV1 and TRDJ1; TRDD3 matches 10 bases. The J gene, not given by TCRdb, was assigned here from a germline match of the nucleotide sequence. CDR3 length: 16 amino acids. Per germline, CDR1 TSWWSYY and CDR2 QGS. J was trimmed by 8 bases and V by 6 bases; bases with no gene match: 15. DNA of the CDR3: TGTGCTCTTGGCCCGAGGACGTTGGGGGATACAGACAAACTCATCTTT. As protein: CALGPRTLGDTDKLIF.

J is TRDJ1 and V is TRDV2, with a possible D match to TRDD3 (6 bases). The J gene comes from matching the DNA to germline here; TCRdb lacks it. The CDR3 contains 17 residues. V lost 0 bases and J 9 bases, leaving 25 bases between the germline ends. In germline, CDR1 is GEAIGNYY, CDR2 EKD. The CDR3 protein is CACDTAQIWGPSGELIF. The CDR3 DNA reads TGTGCCTGTGACACCGCTCAGATCTGGGGTCCCAGCGGGGAACTCATCTTT.

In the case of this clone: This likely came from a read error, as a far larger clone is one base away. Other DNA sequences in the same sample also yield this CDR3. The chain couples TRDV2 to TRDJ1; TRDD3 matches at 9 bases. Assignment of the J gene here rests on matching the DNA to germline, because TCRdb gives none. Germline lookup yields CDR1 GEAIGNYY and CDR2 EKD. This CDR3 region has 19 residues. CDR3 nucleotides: TGTGCCTGCGACACCGTGCCGGGGGATACTCGTTCAGTTACCGATAAACTCATCTTT. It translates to CACDTVPGDTRSVTDKLIF.

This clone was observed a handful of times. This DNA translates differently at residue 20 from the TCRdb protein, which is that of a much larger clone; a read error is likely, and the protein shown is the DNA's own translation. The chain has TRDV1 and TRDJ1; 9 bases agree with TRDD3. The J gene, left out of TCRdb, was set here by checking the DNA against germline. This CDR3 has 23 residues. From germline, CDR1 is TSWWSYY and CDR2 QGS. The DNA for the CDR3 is TGTGCTCTTGGGGAACACAGGAACCTACGCCGTAACTGGGGGAACCCGTGGACCGATGAACTCATCTTT. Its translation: CALGEHRNLRRNWGNPWTDELIF.